This note documents a single T cell receptor (beta chain) sequence. Its antigen is as yet unknown. Germline V gives CDR1 MNHEY, CDR2 SMNVEV (reference sequence). This CDR3 is 15 amino acids long. Trimming at V came to 2 bases and at J to 7 bases, leaving 5 bases not matched to a gene. This entry comes from a study of shared clonotypes between healthy human individuals. As for the study in general: Researchers assigned three CD4 naive, three CD4 memory, two CD8 naive and one CD8 memory plate to each donor.

In the original workflow: From ImmunoSEQ came sequences covering only the junction and carrying no quality scores, so filtering differed. Sequenced by immunoSEQ multiplex PCR; TCRdb stores in-frame clones only, minus some. From that table come the V and J calls and clone size; the DNA was used to work out D and trimming. This table holds millions of clones, 90% to 95% found once. Study-wide results and caveats: Only a few donors were included, so the genetic and exposure-history diversity represented was limited.

Donation came from healthy HIV-negative adults that had no recent acute infections or vaccinations. Sequenced material: naive CD4+ T cells sorted from blood. As for subset: CD45RA+ positively selected. The source is a young man in good health. The J gene is TRBJ2-1, the V gene TRBV27; 10 bases are shared with TRBD2. The CDR3: CASSLIASGSNEQFF. Written as DNA, the CDR3 is TGTGCCAGCAGTTTAATTGCTAGCGGGAGTAATGAGCAGTTCTTC.